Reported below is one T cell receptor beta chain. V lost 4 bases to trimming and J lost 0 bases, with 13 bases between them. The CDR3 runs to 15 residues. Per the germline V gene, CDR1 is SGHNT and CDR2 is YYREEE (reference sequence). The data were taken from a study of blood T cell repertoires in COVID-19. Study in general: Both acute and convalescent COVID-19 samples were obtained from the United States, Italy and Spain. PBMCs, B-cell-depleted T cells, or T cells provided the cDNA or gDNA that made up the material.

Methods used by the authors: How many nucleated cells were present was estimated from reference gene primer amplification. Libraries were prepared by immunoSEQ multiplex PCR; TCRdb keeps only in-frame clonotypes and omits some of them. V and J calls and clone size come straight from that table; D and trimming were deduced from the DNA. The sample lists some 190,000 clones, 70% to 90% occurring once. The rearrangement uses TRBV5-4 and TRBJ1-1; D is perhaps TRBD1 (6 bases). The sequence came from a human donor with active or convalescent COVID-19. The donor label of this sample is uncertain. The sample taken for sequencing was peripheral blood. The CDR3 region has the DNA TGTGCCAGCAGCCACCGGGACACTTTGAACACTGAAGCTTTCTTT. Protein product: CASSHRDTLNTEAFF.